Below, 32 T cell receptor beta chains from the same sample are listed, as sequenced in a study of response to subunit inactivated influenza vaccine. From the RT-PCR reads, TCRdb called clonotypes with MiXCR, one entry per CDR3 protein. The sample carries roughly 500,000 distinct CDR3 sequences, 15% to 20% recorded once. Sequenced material: CD4+ T cells sorted from PBMCs, taken approximately 25 months after vaccination. These receptors all come from a man aged 45-69 years who received an inactivated influenza vaccine.

V usage is TRBV5-1 and J usage is TRBJ2-7; TRBD1 agrees at 7 bases. Per germline, CDR1 SGHRS and CDR2 YFSETQ. The CDR3 is 13 amino acids. Germline trimming cut 4 bases from V and 3 bases from J; bases unmatched to any gene: 4. The CDR3 loop is CASSTGQYYEQYF. Here the CDR3 DNA reads TGCGCCAGCAGCACGGGACAGTACTACGAGCAGTACTTC.

In its sample, this clonotype was seen many times. The chain combines TRBV11-2 with TRBJ1-2, with 11 positions matching TRBD1. V dropped 5 bases and J dropped 7; count of bases not matched to a gene: 18. This CDR3 comprises 18 residues. From germline, CDR1 is SGHAT and CDR2 FQNNGV. Here the CDR3 reads CASSPNIGTGGLRGGYTF. In DNA, the CDR3 is TGTGCCAGCAGCCCGAATATCGGGACAGGGGGTTTACGGGGTGGCTACACCTTC.

This clonotype showed up just a few times. The chain recombines TRBV20-1 with TRBJ2-7, with TRBD2 as a possible D gene (5 bases). The CDR3 is made up of 15 amino acids. CDR1 DFQATT and CDR2 SNEGSKA come from the germline V gene (reference sequence). Trimming took off 5 bases at V and 3 bases at J, with 20 bases between the two ends. CDR3 in amino acids: CSAQAALTGFYEQYF. Written as DNA, the CDR3 is TGCAGTGCTCAAGCCGCTCTAACGGGATTCTACGAGCAGTACTTC.

This clonotype was detected ten times or more. This chain connects TRBV6-5 to TRBJ2-7; 7 bases match TRBD1. The CDR3 loop spans 15 amino acids. J was trimmed by 0 bases and V by 1 base; bases with no gene match: 3. CDR1 MNHEY and CDR2 SVGAGI come from the germline V gene. The CDR3 DNA follows: TGTGCCAGCAGTTACTTGGGGACAGACTCCTACGAGCAGTACTTC. The encoded protein is CASSYLGTDSYEQYF.

The rearrangement links TRBV7-2 to TRBJ2-5, with a possible D match to TRBD2 (5 bases). CDR1 and CDR2 (germline): SGHTA, FQGNSA. The CDR3 extends over 14 amino acids. The V and J ends lost 1 base and 7 bases respectively, with 13 bases between them. CDR3: CASSLGAKRGTQYF. In DNA, the CDR3 is TGTGCCAGCAGCTTAGGAGCTAAACGGGGGACCCAGTACTTC.

The table lists this clonotype with a few counts. The chain joins TRBV20-1 to TRBJ2-7; possibly TRBD2 for D (5 bases). Germline V lookup: CDR1 DFQATT, CDR2 SNEGSKA (reference sequence). Trimming took off 4 bases at V and 7 bases at J, with 17 bases between the two ends. The CDR3 extends over 13 amino acids. The CDR3 DNA reads TGCAGTGCTATTGAAGTTTTTAGCGCGGAGCAGTACTTC. Protein sequence: CSAIEVFSAEQYF.

This clonotype was seen a few times. The chain employs TRBV12-3 or TRBV12-4 and TRBJ1-5; no clear D. Trimming removed 8 bases from V and 4 bases from J, with 12 bases in between. CDR3 size: 13 residues. CDR3 amino acids: CASRSGLNQPQHF. The DNA for the CDR3 is TGTGCCAGCCGGAGTGGGTTGAATCAGCCCCAGCATTTT.

V and J are TRBV20-1 and TRBJ2-1; D remains ambiguous. This CDR3 region has 14 residues. The germline V gene has CDR1 DFQATT and CDR2 SNEGSKA (reference sequence). V shed 6 bases and J shed 2 bases, with 14 bases lying between them. The CDR3, as DNA: TGCAGTGCCCCTCTGGGCGGAGCCTACAATGAGCAGTTCTTC. Its protein product is CSAPLGGAYNEQFF.

This chain uses TRBV5-1 with TRBJ1-6; D remains unclear. The germline CDR1 and CDR2 sequences are SGHRS and YFSETQ. The germline V and J ends were trimmed by 0 bases and 9 bases, with 13 bases remaining between them. There are 15 residues in the CDR3. CDR3 loop: CASSLDDSEVSPLHF. DNA of the CDR3: TGCGCCAGCAGCTTGGACGATTCAGAGGTTTCACCCCTCCACTTT.

The sample holds a few counts of this clonotype. V and J are TRBV4-1 and TRBJ1-1; D is perhaps TRBD1 (5 bases). The CDR3 contains 15 residues. V was shortened by 4 bases and J by 5 bases, with 17 bases between the two germline ends. Germline lookup yields CDR1 MGHRA and CDR2 YSYEKL. This CDR3 is CASSRGLPGGTEAFF. CDR3 DNA sequence: TGCGCCAGCAGCCGGGGACTCCCAGGCGGGACTGAAGCTTTCTTT.

The rearrangement joins TRBV20-1 to TRBJ2-5; a weak D match, TRBD1 (5 bases). The CDR3 loop spans 14 amino acids. The ends were cut back, 0 bases at V and 5 bases at J, with 13 bases in the middle. In germline, CDR1 is DFQATT, CDR2 SNEGSKA (reference sequence). Here the CDR3 reads CSARDGATRETQYF. The CDR3 DNA reads as TGCAGTGCTAGAGATGGGGCAACCAGGGAGACCCAGTACTTC.

In this sample, this clonotype turned up a few times. Here the CDR3 DNA reads TGTGCCAGCAGTTTTCGGTATATGAACACTGAAGCTTTCTTT. Translated: CASSFRYMNTEAFF. V and J are TRBV12-3 or TRBV12-4 and TRBJ1-1, with D unclear. The CDR3 is 14 residues long. V shed 3 bases and J shed 0 bases, with 8 bases lying between them.

In its sample, this clonotype was seen a few times. The rearrangement joins TRBV29-1 to TRBJ2-2, with D maybe TRBD1 (6 bases). Trimming pared 6 bases from V and 3 bases from J, leaving 11 bases between. This CDR3 is built from 13 residues. Germline V gene lookup returns CDR1 SQVTM and CDR2 ANQGSEA. CDR3 DNA: TGCAGCGTCCTCCAGGGGTACACCGGGGAGCTGTTTTTT. Encoded protein: CSVLQGYTGELFF.

This clonotype has more than one count but fewer than ten. The V and J genes are TRBV15 and TRBJ2-4; TRBD2 matches 14 bases. This CDR3 spans 17 amino acids. CDR1 and CDR2 (germline): LNHNV, YYDKDF (reference sequence). Trimming cost V 3 bases and J 2 bases; bases outside gene matches: 3. The CDR3 loop is CATSRGLAGVSKNIQYF. The CDR3 bases are TGTGCCACCAGCAGGGGACTAGCGGGAGTTTCCAAAAACATTCAGTACTTC.

This clonotype was picked up many times. V gene TRBV4-3 combines with J gene TRBJ1-1, with a tentative D call TRBD1 (6 bases). Germline CDR1 and CDR2: LGHNA and YSLEER. V gave up 4 bases and J gave up 5 bases, with 17 bases separating them. This CDR3 region has 15 residues. This CDR3 is CASSRDSKGGTEAFF. In DNA, the CDR3 is TGCGCCAGCAGCCGGGACTCGAAAGGGGGAACTGAAGCTTTCTTT.

J is TRBJ2-5 and V is TRBV9, with D possibly matching TRBD1 (5 bases). Deletions cut 4 bases from V and 4 bases from J, with 20 bases between. Germline-derived CDR1 and CDR2 are SGDLS and YYNGEE. The CDR3 length is 16 residues. The CDR3 DNA is TGTGCCAGCAGCTCTGCAGGGTCAGGGAACCGAGAGACCCAGTACTTC. Translating gives CASSSAGSGNRETQYF.

The chain uses TRBV2 and TRBJ1-2; D gene ambiguous. CDR1 and CDR2 (germline): SNHLY, FYNNEI. The CDR3 covers 13 residues. V dropped 0 bases and J dropped 4 bases, with 6 bases sitting between them. The CDR3 sequence is CASSEARGYGYTF. The CDR3 DNA follows: TGTGCCAGCAGTGAAGCGAGAGGCTATGGCTACACCTTC.

This chain uses TRBV20-1 with TRBJ2-7; D is undetermined. The CDR3 extends over 15 amino acids. Germline V gene data show CDR1 as DFQATT and CDR2 as SNEGSKA (reference sequence). V shed 3 bases and J shed 3 bases, with 18 bases lying between them. The chain's CDR3 is CSASPVADNFYEQYF. CDR3 nucleotides: TGCAGTGCTAGTCCCGTGGCGGATAATTTCTACGAGCAGTACTTC.

This clonotype was counted a few times. J is TRBJ2-3 and V is TRBV11-1; D may be TRBD1 (5 bases). V shed 4 bases and J shed 0 bases, with 11 bases lying between them. Germline lookup yields CDR1 SGHAT and CDR2 FQDESV (reference sequence). This CDR3 has 15 residues. The chain's CDR3 is CASSSRTLSTDTQYF. The CDR3 coding sequence is TGTGCCAGCAGCTCCAGGACACTCAGCACAGATACGCAGTATTTT.

The chain employs TRBV11-2 and TRBJ1-4; 10 positions agree with TRBD1. V trimming: 3 bases; J trimming: 3 bases; junction bases outside the gene matches: 7. The CDR3 sequence is 17 residues long. Germline V gene data show CDR1 as SGHAT and CDR2 as FQNNGV. The CDR3 here is CASSFGDRGWANEKLFF. The DNA for the CDR3 is TGTGCCAGCAGCTTTGGGGACAGGGGTTGGGCTAATGAAAAACTGTTTTTT.

The rearrangement uses TRBV4-2 and TRBJ2-1, with a weak D call TRBD1 (6 bases). The CDR3 is 15 amino acids. Germline V gives CDR1 LGHNA, CDR2 YNFKEQ. The V gene lost 2 bases and the J gene lost 6 bases, with 14 bases spanning the gap. Here the CDR3 reads CASSQKAGDINEQFF. Written as DNA, the CDR3 is TGTGCCAGCAGCCAAAAGGCAGGGGACATCAATGAGCAGTTCTTC.

V usage is TRBV29-1 and J usage is TRBJ2-3, with 9 bases aligning to TRBD2. The V gene's germline CDR1 is SQVTM and CDR2 ANQGSEA. V gave up 8 bases and J gave up 3 bases; unmatched junction bases: 6. CDR3 length: 13 amino acids. This CDR3 is CSSRGLATDTQYF. The CDR3 nucleotides are TGCAGCTCCCGGGGACTAGCAACAGATACGCAGTATTTT.

V is TRBV12-3 or TRBV12-4 and J is TRBJ2-1, with 8 positions matching TRBD1. The CDR3 is made up of 17 amino acids. Trimming cost V 5 bases and J 0 bases; bases outside gene matches: 9. This CDR3 is CASSPQGGPSSYNEQFF. In nucleotides, the CDR3 is TGTGCCAGCAGTCCACAGGGGGGCCCTAGCTCCTACAATGAGCAGTTCTTC.

In its sample, this clonotype was seen many times. The rearrangement links TRBV20-1 to TRBJ2-1, with 15 bases that match TRBD2. The germline V gene has CDR1 DFQATT and CDR2 SNEGSKA (reference sequence). The CDR3 has 17 amino acids. V was clipped by 1 base and J by 10 bases; unmatched bases: 11. This chain's CDR3 is CSARAPWTSGRAEEQFF. For the CDR3, the DNA is TGCAGTGCTAGAGCCCCTTGGACTAGCGGGAGGGCCGAAGAGCAGTTCTTC.

In this sample, this clonotype turned up a few times. V and J are TRBV21-1 and TRBJ2-1; the table's D call, TRBD2, was not checked against the DNA. TRBV21-1 is a pseudogene locus. The length of the CDR3 is 18 residues. The CDR3 reads CASSKSASGRGGNNEQFF. CDR3 coding DNA: TGTGCCAGCAGCAAATCGGCCTCGGGGCGGGGGGGCAACAATGAGCAGTTCTTC.

This rearrangement joins TRBV19 to TRBJ1-5; 7 bases line up with TRBD1. Losses at the gene ends were 3 bases for V and 2 bases for J; bases not matched to a gene: 10. The length of the CDR3 is 17 residues. Germline CDR1 is LNHDA and CDR2 is SQIVND (reference sequence). In nucleotides, the CDR3 is TGTGCCAGTAGTATTCTCCACGGGACAGTGCGCAATCAGCCCCAGCATTTT. This gives the protein CASSILHGTVRNQPQHF.

This clonotype was counted between two and nine times. The chain is built from TRBV9 and TRBJ2-1; TRBD2 matches 10 bases. The CDR3 is 20 residues long. J lost 2 bases, V lost 0 bases, and 14 bases had no gene match. Germline V lookup: CDR1 SGDLS, CDR2 YYNGEE. The CDR3 is CASSVAFRASGGAAYNEQFF. Written as DNA, the CDR3 is TGTGCCAGCAGCGTAGCTTTTCGGGCTAGCGGGGGAGCGGCCTACAATGAGCAGTTCTTC.

This clonotype was counted ten times or more. The V and J genes are TRBV12-3 or TRBV12-4 and TRBJ1-6, with a tentative D call TRBD1 (5 bases). The CDR3 runs to 15 residues. Trimming shortened V by 4 bases and J by 9 bases, and 16 bases separated the two germline ends. CDR3 loop: CASSSSGTSSSPLHF. CDR3 in DNA: TGTGCCAGCAGTTCATCCGGGACGTCCAGTTCACCCCTCCACTTT.

In its sample, this clonotype was seen a few times. The CDR3 does not close with the conserved phenylalanine or tryptophan, likely indicating a read error. The limits of the CDR3 on the DNA are not certain, so only TCRdb's listed CDR3 is given. V is TRBV29-1 and J is TRBJ2-5; the D call TRBD2 from the table was never checked on the DNA. Germline assignment: CDR1 SQVTM and CDR2 ANQGSEA. The length of the CDR3 is 13 amino acids, counting both ends. This chain's CDR3 is CSVDPGLAGALRL.

This clonotype was found a few times. This chain joins TRBV4-2 and TRBJ2-3, with D perhaps TRBD2 (5 bases). This CDR3 has 14 residues. CDR1 is LGHNA and CDR2 is YNFKEQ in the germline V gene. Trimming pared 4 bases from V and 0 bases from J, leaving 8 bases between. The CDR3 region has the DNA TGTGCCAGCAGCCCCGGGGAGAGCACAGATACGCAGTATTTT. Translation gives CASSPGESTDTQYF.

This clonotype has only a few counts. The rearrangement uses TRBV5-6 and TRBJ2-1; D gene ambiguous. The CDR3 length is 11 residues. Per the germline V gene, CDR1 is SGHDT and CDR2 is YYEEEE. The V and J ends lost 7 bases and 2 bases respectively, with 4 bases between them. CDR3: CASGAYNEQFF. CDR3 nucleotide sequence: TGTGCCAGCGGGGCCTACAATGAGCAGTTCTTC. The full variable domain, rest sourced from reference TRBV5-6 and TRBJ2-1, is DAGVTQSPTHLIKTRGQQVTLRCSPKSGHDTVSWYQQALGQGPQFIFQYYEEEERQRGNFPDRFSGHQFPNYSSELNVNALLLGDSALYLCASGAYNEQFFGPGTRLTVL.

The chain recombines TRBV20-1 with TRBJ2-5, with 7 bases aligning to TRBD1. Germline V gives CDR1 DFQATT, CDR2 SNEGSKA (reference sequence). With 6 bases clipped from V and 5 bases from J, the junction kept 6 bases outside the gene matches. The CDR3 runs to 12 residues. DNA of the CDR3: TGCAGTGCCGAGGGGGCCGCTGAGACCCAGTACTTC. This codes for CSAEGAAETQYF.